The 22 T cell receptor beta chains below come from one sample, sequenced in a study of beta chain features in type 1 diabetes. General study findings and limits: People with Type 1 diabetes carried modestly yet significantly shorter TCRB CDR3s in all four CD4+ subsets.

The whole isolated RNA underwent reverse transcription, so sequencing captured expressed TCRB transcripts. Sequenced by immunoSEQ multiplex PCR; TCRdb stores in-frame clones only, minus some. The data contain 240,000 or so clones, approximately 13% of them singletons. No antigen has been identified for these receptors. Sequenced material: naive CD4+ T cells from blood. The source is a man younger than 45 with type 1 diabetes.

This chain joins TRBV12-5 and TRBJ2-2; tentative D call: TRBD1 (5 bases). The CDR3 spans 14 residues. The germline V gene encodes CDR1 LGHNT and CDR2 FRNRAP. V was pared by 7 bases and J by 5 bases, with 14 bases between. The CDR3, as DNA: TGTGCTAGTGTTCCACCAGGGTGGACCGGGGAGCTGTTTTTT. Translating it yields CASVPPGWTGELFF. Filled out from reference TRBV12-5 and TRBJ2-2, the complete variable domain reads DARVTQTPRHKVTEMGQEVTMRCQPILGHNTVFWYRQTMMQGLELLAYFRNRAPLDDSGMPKDRFSAEMPDATLATLKIQPSEPRDSAVYFCASVPPGWTGELFFGEGSRLTVL.

This chain uses TRBV5-6 with TRBJ2-7; the match to TRBD1 covers 7 bases. There are 15 residues in the CDR3. CDR1 and CDR2 (germline): SGHDT, YYEEEE. V lost 0 bases and J lost 3; bases outside the gene matches: 6. The CDR3 spells CASSLGQGVSYEQYF. The CDR3 region has the DNA TGTGCCAGCAGCTTGGGGCAGGGGGTTAGCTACGAGCAGTACTTC.

The chain couples TRBV7-9 to TRBJ2-3; D remains unclear. This CDR3 is 14 amino acids long. V shed 2 bases and J shed 2 bases, with 8 bases lying between them. CDR1 and CDR2 (germline): SEHNR, FQNEAQ (reference sequence). CDR3 protein: CASSLLLNTDTQYF. The CDR3 nucleotides read TGTGCCAGCAGCTTATTACTAAACACAGATACGCAGTATTTT. Supplemented by reference TRBV7-9 and TRBJ2-3, the full variable domain reads DTGVSQNPRHKITKRGQNVTFRCDPISEHNRLYWYRQTLGQGPEFLTYFQNEAQLEKSRLLSDRFSAERPKGSFSTLEIQRTEQGDSAMYLCASSLLLNTDTQYFGPGTRLTVL.

The V and J genes are TRBV19 and TRBJ2-7; weak D call: TRBD2 (5 bases). Germline CDR1 LNHDA, CDR2 SQIVND (reference sequence). This CDR3 comprises 15 residues. V was cut by 3 bases and J by 0 bases, with 12 bases left in between. The CDR3 protein is CASSIRGYSSYEQYF. Written as DNA, the CDR3 is TGTGCCAGTAGTATTCGAGGGTATAGCTCCTACGAGCAGTACTTC.

The chain links TRBV2 to TRBJ2-2; D is ambiguous. Per the germline V gene, CDR1 is SNHLY and CDR2 is FYNNEI. The CDR3 sequence is 13 residues long. V was cut by 6 bases and J by 5 bases, with 10 bases left in between. The CDR3 DNA reads TGTGCCAGCAGACTTGGTCCGACCGGGGAGCTGTTTTTT. This translates into CASRLGPTGELFF.

This clone was counted a few times. The chain recombines TRBV11-2 with TRBJ2-5, with 7 bases matching TRBD2. There are 14 residues in the CDR3. The germline V gene encodes CDR1 SGHAT and CDR2 FQNNGV. The V gene end was trimmed by 6 bases and the J gene end by 6 bases; junction bases not matched to a gene: 10. In nucleotides, the CDR3 is TGTGCCAGCAGTTTGGGGCGGGGGAGGCAGACCCAGTACTTC. It is translated as CASSLGRGRQTQYF.

This clone was seen more than once but under ten times. The V and J genes are TRBV19 and TRBJ1-1; TRBD1 matches 9 bases. V gave up 3 bases and J gave up 3 bases; unmatched junction bases: 5. In germline, CDR1 is LNHDA, CDR2 SQIVND (reference sequence). This CDR3 spans 15 amino acids. The CDR3 bases are TGTGCCAGTAGTATGGGGGACAGGGACTACACTGAAGCTTTCTTT. Its protein is CASSMGDRDYTEAFF.

The chain couples TRBV4-2 to TRBJ2-5; the match to TRBD2 covers 9 bases. The CDR3 contains 16 residues. Germline CDR1 LGHNA, CDR2 YNFKEQ. The V segment lost 4 bases and the J segment 5 bases; nucleotides outside the gene matches: 11. CDR3 in amino acids: CASSLWSSGIMETQYF. CDR3 DNA sequence: TGTGCCAGCAGCCTGTGGTCTAGCGGGATAATGGAGACCCAGTACTTC.

The chain recombines TRBV18 with TRBJ2-7; tentative D call: TRBD1 (5 bases). The CDR3 is 13 residues long. CDR1 KGHSH and CDR2 LQKENI come from the germline V gene. V lost 2 bases, J lost 3 bases, and 8 bases lay in between. For the CDR3, the DNA is TGTGCCAGCTCACCAGAACAGGACTACGAGCAGTACTTC. It yields the protein CASSPEQDYEQYF.

V gene TRBV23-1 combines with J gene TRBJ1-2; the D gene is possibly TRBD1 (5 bases). TRBV23-1 is classed as an ORF, of uncertain function. The CDR3 has 17 amino acids. Trimming removed 1 base from V and 0 bases from J, with 15 bases in between. CDR3 DNA sequence: TGCGCCAGCAGTCAATTGCCCTGGACACCTACTAACTATGGCTACACCTTC. Translating it yields CASSQLPWTPTNYGYTF.

About this clone itself: This CDR3 is also generated by other DNA sequences in the sample. The chain links TRBV7-9 to TRBJ2-1; TRBD1 matches 8 bases. The V segment lost 5 bases and the J segment 6 bases; nucleotides outside the gene matches: 3. Germline V gene sequence: CDR1 SEHNR, CDR2 FQNEAQ (reference sequence). This CDR3 comprises 13 residues. In nucleotides, the CDR3 is TGTGCCAGCAGCCTAGGACAGGGCAATGAGCAGTTCTTC. It encodes CASSLGQGNEQFF.

This chain connects TRBV25-1 to TRBJ1-2, with no clear D. The germline CDR1 and CDR2 sequences are MGHDK and SYGVNS. The CDR3 runs 10 residues. The V end lost 2 bases, the J end lost 8 bases, and 3 bases lay between the germline ends. The CDR3 sequence: CASSEVGYTF. In DNA, the CDR3 is TGTGCCAGCAGTGAAGTAGGCTACACCTTC.

This clone was seen more than once but under ten times. V gene TRBV7-9 combines with J gene TRBJ2-3; 10 bases are a match to TRBD1. The CDR3 is made up of 15 amino acids. V gave up 2 bases and J gave up 6 bases; unmatched junction bases: 5. Germline V lookup: CDR1 SEHNR, CDR2 FQNEAQ (reference sequence). CDR3 residues: CASSLRQGAGDTQYF. The CDR3 DNA is TGTGCCAGCAGCTTACGACAGGGGGCCGGCGATACGCAGTATTTT. Supplemented by reference TRBV7-9 and TRBJ2-3, the full variable domain reads DTGVSQNPRHKITKRGQNVTFRCDPISEHNRLYWYRQTLGQGPEFLTYFQNEAQLEKSRLLSDRFSAERPKGSFSTLEIQRTEQGDSAMYLCASSLRQGAGDTQYFGPGTRLTVL.

The V call is TRBV29-1, the J call TRBJ2-3; D call uncertain. V was clipped by 6 bases and J by 3 bases, with 4 bases between them. Per germline, CDR1 SQVTM and CDR2 ANQGSEA. This CDR3 has 10 residues. The CDR3 spells CSVETDTQYF. In nucleotides, the CDR3 is TGCAGCGTCGAGACAGATACGCAGTATTTT.

The gene calls are TRBV7-9 and TRBJ1-4, with a possible D match to TRBD1 (6 bases). Trimming cost V 6 bases and J 0 bases, with 11 bases left between them. CDR3 length: 15 amino acids. Germline V gene data show CDR1 as SEHNR and CDR2 as FQNEAQ (reference sequence). CDR3 protein: CASRPGQTTNEKLFF. As DNA, the CDR3 is TGTGCCAGCAGGCCCGGACAGACAACTAATGAAAAACTGTTTTTT. Full variable domain (remainder filled in from reference TRBV7-9 and TRBJ1-4): DTGVSQNPRHKITKRGQNVTFRCDPISEHNRLYWYRQTLGQGPEFLTYFQNEAQLEKSRLLSDRFSAERPKGSFSTLEIQRTEQGDSAMYLCASRPGQTTNEKLFFGSGTQLSVL.

This clone was seen only a few times. The chain carries TRBV10-3 and TRBJ2-2; D possibly corresponds to TRBD2 (6 bases). Trimming left V 3 bases short and J 4 bases short, with 15 bases between. Germline CDR1 ENHRY, CDR2 SYGVKD. CDR3 size: 16 residues. The CDR3 sequence is CAISEGRDGATGELFF. The CDR3 DNA is TGTGCCATCAGTGAAGGGCGGGACGGAGCCACCGGGGAGCTGTTTTTT.

Only a few counts were recorded for this clone. The chain is built from TRBV7-9 and TRBJ2-7, with D tentatively TRBD2 (6 bases). The CDR3 loop spans 14 amino acids. The germline CDR1 and CDR2 sequences are SEHNR and FQNEAQ (reference sequence). The ends were cut back, 4 bases at V and 5 bases at J, with 15 bases in the middle. CDR3 loop: CASSSVGGLDEQYF. As DNA, the CDR3 is TGTGCCAGCAGCTCCGTGGGGGGTTTAGACGAGCAGTACTTC.

The chain joins TRBV18 to TRBJ2-3; TRBD2 agrees at 7 bases. The CDR3 extends over 17 amino acids. The germline gives CDR1 KGHSH, CDR2 LQKENI. V shed 0 bases and J 2 bases; nucleotides not matched to a gene: 8. CDR3 sequence (DNA): TGTGCCAGCTCACCACCGGGGGGGAACCTATCCACAGATACGCAGTATTTT. It is translated as CASSPPGGNLSTDTQYF.

This clone was seen more than once but under ten times. The chain joins TRBV6-5 to TRBJ1-5, with 7 bases fitting TRBD1. CDR1 and CDR2 (germline): MNHEY, SVGAGI. This CDR3 spans 15 amino acids. The V gene end was trimmed by 5 bases and the J gene end by 7 bases; junction bases not matched to a gene: 11. CDR3 residues: CASSREGGTHQPQHF. The CDR3 nucleotides are TGTGCCAGCAGTCGGGAAGGGGGCACCCACCAGCCCCAGCATTTT.

This chain connects TRBV25-1 to TRBJ1-1, with D perhaps TRBD1 (6 bases). The CDR3 extends over 13 amino acids. V lost 8 bases, J lost 7 bases, and 17 bases lay in between. CDR1 MGHDK and CDR2 SYGVNS come from the germline V gene. The CDR3 reads CASGKGQSYEAFF. The CDR3, as DNA: TGTGCCAGCGGAAAAGGACAGTCTTATGAAGCTTTCTTT.

This clone occurred a few times. The chain uses TRBV5-1 and TRBJ2-2; the match to TRBD2 covers 7 bases. The CDR3 length is 15 residues. J was trimmed by 6 bases and V by 3 bases; bases with no gene match: 8. Germline loops: CDR1 SGHRS, CDR2 YFSETQ. The CDR3, as DNA: TGCGCCAGCAGCTACTCCGGGACTACCTCCGGGGAGCTGTTTTTT. Residues: CASSYSGTTSGELFF. Full variable domain (outside the CDR3, taken from reference TRBV5-1 and TRBJ2-2): KAGVTQTPRYLIKTRGQQVTLSCSPISGHRSVSWYQQTPGQGLQFLFEYFSETQRNKGNFPGRFSGRQFSNSRSEMNVSTLELGDSALYLCASSYSGTTSGELFFGEGSRLTVL.

The V call is TRBV7-9, the J call TRBJ2-1; TRBD1 matches at 8 bases. The germline gives CDR1 SEHNR, CDR2 FQNEAQ (reference sequence). V trimming: 2 bases; J trimming: 2 bases; junction bases outside the gene matches: 8. The CDR3 is 17 amino acids. In DNA, the CDR3 is TGTGCCAGCAGCTTAAGTTCTGGACAGGGCCCCTACAATGAGCAGTTCTTC. Protein product: CASSLSSGQGPYNEQFF.